Presented here are 30 T cell receptor beta chains from one specimen sequenced in a study of T-cell reconstitution after alpha-beta-depleted transplantation in children. During its preparation, the TCRbeta library received unique molecular identifiers. TCRdb re-analysed the PCR reads in MiXCR, keeping a single row per CDR3 protein. The sample yields around 600,000 distinct CDR3 sequences, approximately 15% seen once. Sequenced material: PBMCs from the stem cell graft donor, taken from the stem cell graft. The source is a human donor who donated a stem cell graft to a child with acute myeloid leukemia.

The V gene is TRBV4-2, the J gene TRBJ2-5, with 11 bases that match TRBD2. Germline CDR1 reads LGHNA; CDR2 reads YNFKEQ. There are 18 residues in the CDR3. V gave up 0 bases and J gave up 2 bases; unmatched junction bases: 8. In DNA form, the CDR3 reads TGTGCCAGCAGCCAAGATTTGGCGGCTAGCGGGGGGCAAGAGACCCAGTACTTC. It codes for CASSQDLAASGGQETQYF.

This clonotype appeared many times. The rearrangement links TRBV29-1 to TRBJ2-3; TRBD2 aligns across 9 bases. The CDR3 consists of 14 residues. V dropped 5 bases and J dropped 2; count of bases not matched to a gene: 5. CDR1 is SQVTM, CDR2 ANQGSEA, per germline. Written as DNA, the CDR3 is TGCAGCGTTTTAGCGGGGGCAACCACAGATACGCAGTATTTT. This encodes CSVLAGATTDTQYF.

This clonotype was observed a few times. The chain couples TRBV11-2 to TRBJ2-7; 9 bases are a match to TRBD1. Germline-derived CDR1 and CDR2 are SGHAT and FQNNGV. Trimming removed 1 base from V and 1 base from J; junction bases left unmatched: 11. The CDR3 extends over 18 amino acids. CDR3 region: CASSLVSASGTGSYEQYF. CDR3 coding DNA: TGTGCCAGCAGCTTAGTTTCGGCGTCCGGGACAGGGTCCTACGAGCAGTACTTC.

Many counts were recorded for this clonotype. The chain carries TRBV7-2 and TRBJ2-7, with D tentatively TRBD1 (5 bases). CDR1 and CDR2 (germline): SGHTA, FQGNSA. Trimming pared 1 base from V and 5 bases from J, leaving 12 bases between. CDR3 length: 14 residues. CDR3 coding DNA: TGTGCCAGCAGCTTAGTCGGGCAGGGCCACGAGCAGTACTTC. It is translated as CASSLVGQGHEQYF.

This clonotype was seen at least ten times. The V gene is TRBV10-1, the J gene TRBJ1-1; D gene uncertain. Germline CDR1 and CDR2: WNHNN and SYGVQD (reference sequence). Trimming removed 5 bases from V and 0 bases from J, with 7 bases in between. The CDR3 is 13 amino acids. The CDR3 DNA follows: TGCGCCAGCAGTAATCAGGTGAACACTGAAGCTTTCTTT. Translating gives CASSNQVNTEAFF.

Points on this clonotype: A single base separates this from a much larger clone, so it may be a read error. The gene calls are TRBV4-3 and TRBJ1-1, with D hard to call. Trimming left V 2 bases short and J 12 bases short, with 16 bases between. The CDR3 consists of 13 residues. Germline V gives CDR1 LGHNA, CDR2 YSLEER. CDR3 sequence (DNA): TGCGCCAGCAGCCAATATCTAGGACTTAAATCTTTCTTT. It yields the protein CASSQYLGLKSFF.

The chain links TRBV15 to TRBJ2-3; TRBD1 aligns across 7 bases. The CDR3 runs to 15 residues. With V trimmed by 1 base and J by 3 bases, 4 bases remained unmatched. Per the germline V gene, CDR1 is LNHNV and CDR2 is YYDKDF (reference sequence). This CDR3 is CATSRARQGTDTQYF. As DNA, the CDR3 is TGTGCCACCAGCAGAGCGAGACAGGGTACAGATACGCAGTATTTT.

This clonotype was seen a few times. The chain joins TRBV12-3 or TRBV12-4 to TRBJ1-6; 7 bases fit TRBD1. Trimming at V came to 6 bases and at J to 8 bases, leaving 7 bases not matched to a gene. The CDR3 is made up of 14 amino acids. The CDR3 nucleotides read TGTGCCAGCAGACCGGGACAGTTTGATTCACCCCTCCACTTT. Translation: CASRPGQFDSPLHF.

DNA for the CDR3: TGTGCCAGCAGTCAATCGACTAGACCAGAGACCCAGTACTTC. Amino acids: CASSQSTRPETQYF. The genes are TRBV7-9 and TRBJ2-5; maybe TRBD2 (6 bases). Trimming removed 6 bases from V and 4 bases from J, with 15 bases in between. The CDR3 contains 14 residues. Germline assignment: CDR1 SEHNR and CDR2 FQNEAQ (reference sequence).

This clonotype was detected many times. The chain carries TRBV29-1 and TRBJ1-4; 11 bases line up with TRBD1. CDR1 is SQVTM, CDR2 ANQGSEA, per germline. J gave up 6 bases and V 6 bases, and 15 bases lay outside the gene matches. The CDR3 extends over 17 amino acids. The chain's CDR3 is CSVLGWDRGILDEKLFF. The CDR3 DNA reads TGCAGCGTCCTTGGGTGGGACAGGGGGATACTCGATGAAAAACTGTTTTTT.

A few counts support this clonotype. The rearrangement links TRBV12-3 or TRBV12-4 to TRBJ2-1; 7 bases map to TRBD1. With 8 bases clipped from V and 7 bases from J, the junction kept 11 bases outside the gene matches. The CDR3 sequence is 14 residues long. CDR3 residues: CASRKAGGINEQFF. The CDR3 region has the DNA TGTGCCAGCCGCAAGGCAGGGGGTATTAATGAGCAGTTCTTC.

This clonotype was seen a handful of times. J is TRBJ2-7 and V is TRBV7-9, with D perhaps assigned TRBD1 or TRBD2 (5 bases each). Per the germline V gene, CDR1 is SEHNR and CDR2 is FQNEAQ (reference sequence). Trimming removed 5 bases at V and 3 bases at J, with 11 bases between. CDR3 size: 13 residues. CDR3 nucleotide sequence: TGTGCCAGCAGCCCCAGGGACGGCTACGAGCAGTACGTC. Its protein product is CASSPRDGYEQYV.

The chain is built from TRBV12-3 or TRBV12-4 and TRBJ1-3, with D tentatively TRBD1 (6 bases). V lost 8 bases and J lost 4, with 21 bases in between. The CDR3 is made up of 16 amino acids. In DNA form, the CDR3 reads TGTGCCAGCCTCTCTGCTTGGACAGCGCCAGGAAACACCATATATTTT. This sequence encodes CASLSAWTAPGNTIYF.

This clonotype was recorded many times. This chain connects TRBV20-1 to TRBJ1-5, with unresolved D. There are 16 residues in the CDR3. Trimming stripped 6 bases from V and 4 bases from J, with 22 bases between. Germline assignment: CDR1 DFQATT and CDR2 SNEGSKA (reference sequence). The CDR3 region is CSATSESDAFNQPQHF. The CDR3, as DNA: TGCAGTGCAACCAGCGAATCGGACGCATTTAATCAGCCCCAGCATTTT.

The chain joins TRBV20-1 to TRBJ2-7; D perhaps matches TRBD1 (6 bases). The CDR3 covers 13 residues. The V gene lost 6 bases and the J gene lost 1 base, with 13 bases spanning the gap. Germline loops: CDR1 DFQATT, CDR2 SNEGSKA (reference sequence). DNA for the CDR3: TGCAGTGCCCATCGACAGGTTTCCTACGAGCAGTACTTC. Encoded protein: CSAHRQVSYEQYF.

The V and J genes are TRBV4-3 and TRBJ1-2; TRBD1 matches 7 bases. The CDR3 totals 14 residues. Per germline, CDR1 LGHNA and CDR2 YSLEER. Trimming cost V 1 base and J 6 bases; bases outside gene matches: 5. CDR3 sequence (DNA): TGCGCCAGCAGCCAAGTGAGGGGGCGTAATGGCTACACCTTC. It is translated as CASSQVRGRNGYTF.

This rearrangement joins TRBV25-1 to TRBJ1-3; 8 nucleotides agree with TRBD1. With 3 bases clipped from V and 0 bases from J, the junction kept 1 base outside the gene matches. The CDR3 covers 15 residues. Germline CDR1 MGHDK, CDR2 SYGVNS. This chain's CDR3 is CASSEDRDSGNTIYF. For the CDR3, the DNA is TGTGCCAGCAGTGAGGACAGGGACTCTGGAAACACCATATATTTT.

This clonotype has at least ten counts. This sequence joins TRBV20-1 and TRBJ1-1, with D possibly TRBD1 on 6 matching bases. The CDR3 spans 14 residues. V lost 6 bases, J lost 5 bases, and 19 bases lay in between. Germline V gene data show CDR1 as DFQATT and CDR2 as SNEGSKA (reference sequence). This chain's CDR3 is CSARSLQGVTEAFF. CDR3 in DNA: TGCAGTGCCAGGAGCCTACAGGGCGTGACTGAAGCTTTCTTT.

The chain is built from TRBV6-5 and TRBJ1-1, with 7 bases fitting TRBD1. Germline-derived CDR1 and CDR2 are MNHEY and SVGAGI. V was clipped by 10 bases and J by 0 bases; unmatched bases: 14. This CDR3 region has 16 residues. CDR3 loop: CATDSGQATMNTEAFF. In nucleotides, the CDR3 is TGTGCCACCGACAGCGGACAGGCCACCATGAACACTGAAGCTTTCTTT.

Only a few counts were recorded for this clonotype. The J gene is TRBJ2-3, the V gene TRBV3-1; TRBD1 matches 7 bases. The CDR3 loop spans 15 amino acids. CDR1 and CDR2 from the germline V gene are LGHDT and YNNKEL (reference sequence). Losses at the gene ends were 4 bases for V and 2 bases for J; bases not matched to a gene: 6. The CDR3 nucleotides read TGTGCCAGCAGCCTCACAGGGGATGTCACAGATACGCAGTATTTT. It specifies CASSLTGDVTDTQYF.

Ten or more counts support this clonotype. This chain uses TRBV20-1 with TRBJ2-2, with D uncertain. The CDR3 runs to 14 residues. Germline assignment: CDR1 DFQATT and CDR2 SNEGSKA (reference sequence). Trimming stripped 6 bases from V and 3 bases from J, with 14 bases between. CDR3 residues: CSAVETEDTGELFF. In nucleotides, the CDR3 is TGCAGTGCCGTTGAGACCGAGGACACCGGGGAGCTGTTTTTT.

This clonotype has a single count. J is TRBJ1-5 and V is TRBV4-3, with D unclear. Trimming removed 2 bases at V and 3 bases at J, with 8 bases between. The CDR3 contains 14 residues. Germline loops: CDR1 LGHNA, CDR2 YSLEER. CDR3 in DNA: TGCGCCAGCAGCCAATTCAACAACAATCAGCCCCAGCATTTT. This gives the protein CASSQFNNNQPQHF.

In its sample, this clonotype was seen a few times. The CDR3 spells CASSLAQGQGNSEAFF. CDR3 in DNA: TGTGCCAGCAGCTTAGCCCAGGGACAGGGGAATTCTGAAGCTTTCTTT. This rearrangement joins TRBV7-2 to TRBJ1-1, with 10 bases matching TRBD1. V was pared by 0 bases and J by 6 bases, with 7 bases of the junction left unmatched. Germline CDR1 reads SGHTA; CDR2 reads FQGNSA. The CDR3 is made up of 16 amino acids.

The CDR3 bases are TGTGCCAGCAGCGCGACAGGGAGATACTCTGGGGCCAACGTCCTGACTTTC. Encoded protein: CASSATGRYSGANVLTF. The chain recombines TRBV9 with TRBJ2-6, with TRBD1 matching 7 bases. The CDR3 consists of 17 residues. The germline CDR1 and CDR2 sequences are SGDLS and YYNGEE. The J segment lost 0 bases and the V segment lost 3 bases, leaving 6 bases of the junction unmatched.

The CDR3 DNA sequence: TGTGCCAGCAGCGCTACAGGGTTCCCGAATCAGCCCCAGCATTTT. It specifies CASSATGFPNQPQHF. The V and J genes are TRBV7-2 and TRBJ1-5, with a possible D match to TRBD1 (6 bases). The CDR3 runs to 15 residues. The V end lost 5 bases, the J end lost 4 bases, and 15 bases lay between the germline ends. Per germline, CDR1 SGHTA and CDR2 FQGNSA.

This sequence joins TRBV7-2 and TRBJ2-5, with no clear D. Per the germline V gene, CDR1 is SGHTA and CDR2 is FQGNSA. The CDR3 loop spans 16 amino acids. V was shortened by 1 base and J by 4 bases, with 16 bases between the two germline ends. The CDR3 nucleotides read TGTGCCAGCAGCTTAGTTCACATGGTTGGCCGAGAGACCCAGTACTTC. This gives the protein CASSLVHMVGRETQYF.

This clonotype has only a few counts. The chain couples TRBV20-1 to TRBJ1-1; D is ambiguous. Germline CDR1 DFQATT, CDR2 SNEGSKA (reference sequence). The length of the CDR3 is 12 residues. V shed 5 bases and J shed 4 bases, with 11 bases lying between them. The CDR3 region is CSAQPQGTEAFF. Written as DNA, the CDR3 is TGCAGTGCTCAACCCCAAGGCACTGAAGCTTTCTTT.

The gene calls are TRBV9 and TRBJ1-2; TRBD1 matches 7 bases. V was pared by 3 bases and J by 0 bases, with 5 bases of the junction left unmatched. The CDR3 has 15 residues. The germline gives CDR1 SGDLS, CDR2 YYNGEE. The CDR3 region has the DNA TGTGCCAGCAGCGACCCGGACAGGCCTAACTATGGCTACACCTTC. This encodes CASSDPDRPNYGYTF.

This clonotype appeared many times. The chain employs TRBV2 and TRBJ1-6, with unresolved D. This CDR3 has 15 amino acids. The germline V and J ends were trimmed by 3 bases and 8 bases, with 14 bases remaining between them. Germline CDR1 reads SNHLY; CDR2 reads FYNNEI. The CDR3, as DNA: TGTGCCAGCAGTGACGCAGATACCAATTATTCACCCCTCCACTTT. Translation gives CASSDADTNYSPLHF.

This rearrangement joins TRBV5-1 to TRBJ2-7; tentative D call: TRBD1 (6 bases). The germline CDR1 and CDR2 sequences are SGHRS and YFSETQ. The germline V and J ends were trimmed by 0 bases and 2 bases, with 12 bases remaining between them. CDR3 length equals 15 residues. The chain's CDR3 is CASSLEVTGAYEQYF. For the CDR3, the DNA is TGCGCCAGCAGCTTGGAGGTGACAGGCGCCTACGAGCAGTACTTC.